This T cell receptor (beta chain) originates from a study of cytomegalovirus exposure and HLA in healthy donors (dated by TCRdb to 2015 to 2018). For context, the study as a whole: An earlier analysis of a few hundred of the donors reported about 280 Gb of sequence data and 100 million to 120 million unique TCR beta sequences obtained from about 179 million T cells. Approximately 310 gigabases of sequencing data and 78 million or so unique TCR sequences were included in an early release covering under 650 HLA-typed donors. Of the roughly 390 genotyped donors, about 84% fell in the genetic ancestry cluster associated with self-reported Caucasian donors. The study aimed to test whether signatures of past pathogen exposure could be identified by cataloging public T cell receptors. The T cell repertoires of 666 subjects were profiled by immunosequencing and related to cytomegalovirus serostatus. A separate validation cohort of 100 to 150 different subjects was used in addition to the 666-subject first cohort. The study combined high-throughput TCR immunosequencing, statistical association of individual TCRs with disease status, and machine learning to predict cytomegalovirus infection status. A later analysis re-analyzed previously published TCR beta repertoires from 600 to 850 donors and added high-resolution HLA genotyping to study TCR occurrence patterns. The later analysis used no new phenotypic data to find candidate immune exposures, relying instead on TCR beta sequences and their occurrence across donors. An earlier analysis of approximately 500 of the donors applied high-throughput TCR beta sequencing to assess whether each TCR beta V gene segment acted as functional or pseudogenic. Donor age, sex, ethnicity and CMV serostatus were compiled together with the repertoire data. In a later genetic analysis, genome-wide SNP genotypes for about three fifths of the roughly 670 donors were used, and that subset was treated as a discovery cohort. Every repertoire in the discovery cohort had been generated on one and the same sequencing platform. HLA typing covered class I and class II loci at four-digit resolution. The number of typed donors differed by locus: about 620-640 for A, B, C, DRB1 and DQB1; approximately 520 for DQA1; 606 for DPA1; and some 450 for DPB1. About 5 DR-DQ haplotypes were handled as single units for association and clustering, since linkage in the cohort was strong. Among some 410 genotyped donors of the cohort, an average of approximately 230,000 unique TCR beta nucleotide sequences were sequenced per donor, roughly a sixth of them non-productive. The paper's findings and limits, for the study overall: Roughly uniform sequencing depth across donors was assumed in presence/absence analyses, although this assumption may not hold. A further reported finding was that TCR beta sequences accurately predicted the HLA-A and HLA-B alleles for most subjects in the first cohort. In a later analysis, the rate of TCR association differed among HLA loci, with DRB1 alleles having the most associated TCRs and HLA-C alleles having the fewest. Only TCR beta chains were sequenced in this cohort, and the absence of alpha or paired-chain data limited detectable features. In the study, some 180 TCR beta chains were listed as associated with cytomegalovirus. When HLA alleles, especially DR and DQ, strongly co-occurred, attributing TCR associations to individual alleles was difficult. Three of the identified cytomegalovirus-associated TCR beta chains were confirmed in vitro to be specific for cytomegalovirus antigens. A later genetic analysis associated a missense DCLRE1C variant with V-gene and J-gene trimming of TCR beta chains, and an independent cohort replicated the association. The sequencing pipeline was judged likely to have produced a cluster of highly shared sequence variants as a technical artifact. Because the 87-base-pair reads could not distinguish some IMGT-functional V segments, including TRBV6-2 and TRBV6-3, those segments were excluded. Compared with equally common non-associated chains, HLA-associated TCR beta chains in a later analysis were more clonally expanded and had lower generation probabilities. Because counts were too low, roughly 18 rarely observed V segments, including chromosome 9 orphons, were left out of the earlier analysis of 587 of the donors. Several of the top co-occurrence clusters appeared to be linked to parvovirus B19, influenza, CMV and Epstein-Barr virus, according to a later analysis. A later analysis associated about 18,000 TCR beta sequences with specific HLA alleles at a false discovery rate of 0.05. The only immune exposure information available for the cohort was CMV serostatus. HLA typing was unavailable for some donors at each locus, so association tests used only the typed subset. An earlier analysis of some 590 of the donors showed that most TCR beta V segments appeared in productive rearrangements either about 90% or about 30% of the time, which broadly matched IMGT annotations. Linkage disequilibrium might explain the correlated functional status among segregating V segments, but an unknown experimental factor could not be excluded. According to a later analysis, most CMV-associated TCR beta chains appeared to be HLA-restricted, and the HLA associations seemed to be driven largely by CMV exposure. While some public TCRs were present in many individuals, most TCR sequences turned up only very rarely across donors. According to the authors, the approach could potentially be generalized to other disease states and immunological phenotypes. The classifier was reported to diagnose cytomegalovirus status with high specificity and sensitivity in both the original cohort and the validation cohort. In a later genetic analysis, fewer N-insertions in productive TCRs were reported among donors in an Asian-associated ancestry cluster than the roughly 710-donor mean.

The method was the immunoSEQ multiplex PCR assay. A mixture of 60 forward primers for TCR Vbeta segments and 13 reverse primers for TCR Jbeta segments was used in the multiplex PCR. Amplification of the CDR3 region of rearranged TCR beta genes was performed with a multiplex PCR assay on genomic DNA. The amplified TCR beta libraries were sequenced on the Illumina HiSeq System as 87-base-pair reads. The published analysis was carried out like this. In a later analysis, roughly 80 million unique TCR beta chains were counted across the roughly 670 repertoires, and some 10 million of these chains were shared by at least two donors. Raw reads were error-corrected and collapsed into unique sequences with a nearest-neighbor algorithm that merged closely related sequences to remove PCR and sequencing errors. CDR3 sequences were aligned to IMGT reference sequences to assign V, D and J gene segments. For a sequence to be retained, a match of at least six nucleotides to both a V gene segment and a J gene segment was required. A rearrangement counted as productive if the CDR3 had no stop codons and remained in frame with V and J, and every other rearrangement counted as non-productive. Following IMGT convention, CDR3 was defined as the stretch from the second conserved V-encoded cysteine to the conserved J-encoded phenylalanine. In an earlier analysis of around 600 of the donors, sequences lacking an unambiguous match to a single V gene segment were excluded. In an earlier analysis of a few hundred of the donors, a V segment was called functional when productive rearrangements were above 56.7%, and segregating when the standard deviation between donors exceeded 5%. To diagnose cytomegalovirus status from the catalog of TCR beta chain sequences, a statistical classification framework was built. V and J gene assignment, in a later analysis, came from comparing TCR nucleotide sequences with IMGT/GENE-DB human TR gene sequences. The TCRdist pipeline was used in a later analysis to assign CDR3 sequences and most-parsimonious VDJ recombination scenarios. A later analysis defined each TCR beta chain by its CDR3 amino acid sequence plus V-gene family, and excluded reads lacking a unique V-gene family. A later analysis removed nearly 600 highly shared, low-generation-probability nucleotide sequences to deal with suspected cross-contamination and a sequencing artifact. In a later analysis, a clonal expansion index was calculated for each public chain from normalized within-repertoire ranks of inferred template counts. Generation probabilities in a later analysis came from a VDJ recombination model fitted to out-of-frame rearrangements, and those results were checked against IGoR. A later analysis scored TCR-TCR, TCR-HLA and TCR-CMV co-occurrence with hypergeometric tests, applying a repertoire-size bias correction to TCR pairs. False discovery rates were estimated in a later analysis by permuting HLA or CMV assignments 20 times. A later analysis grouped co-occurring TCRs with DBSCAN, adding TCRdist sequence similarity when clustering within HLA-allele-positive subsets. For co-occurrence clustering, repertoires with fewer than 30,000 or more than 120,000 public chains were excluded, along with roughly 5 repertoires with anomalous nucleotide sharing. Here the immuneACCESS table is served through TCRdb, limited to in-frame sequences with V and J called. Missing clones are a known gap in these copies; in checked studies unresolved V genes cover under half, and the rest lacks a known reason. Clonal size and the V and J genes are those of that table, whereas D and trimming came from the DNA. This sample gives about 160,000 clones in total; approximately 88% of them show up just once. Around 0.93% of the sample goes to the ten largest clones.

About this clone itself: Its target antigen remains unknown. Base qualities were left out, and no much larger clone turns up one base away.

The cohort consisted of some 670 healthy bone marrow donors. All cohort members were sampled while nominally healthy, although unrecorded immune exposures were likely present. The donor tested CMV seronegative and was one of the 352 seronegative cohort members. A peripheral blood sample was collected from each donor, and TCR beta sequencing was performed on peripheral blood mononuclear cells. The Qiagen DNeasy Blood Extraction Kit was used to extract genomic DNA from the blood cell samples. V is pruned by 7 bases and J by 7 bases, leaving 10 bases of the junction without a gene match. Taken from the germline V gene, the CDR1 and CDR2 loops are SGHTA and FQGNSA. Counted from cysteine to phenylalanine, this CDR3 has 14 amino acids. Of the read, only the CDR3 DNA is kept; its 42 bases are in frame from base 1.

The chain employs TRBV7-2 and TRBJ1-2; TRBD1 agrees with 9 junctional bases. Sequences were obtained from PBMCs. This sequence was found in a woman in her twenties or thirties in good health and CMV-seronegative. The CDR3 amino acid sequence is: CASTNSPGQGGYTF. The sequence in DNA is TGTGCCAGCACCAATTCACCGGGACAGGGTGGCTACACCTTC.